This T cell receptor beta chain appears in the sequencing data of a study of blood T cell repertoires in COVID-19. The CDR3 has 15 amino acids. In germline, CDR1 is SGHNT, CDR2 YYREEE (reference sequence). The V end lost 4 bases, the J end lost 5 bases, and 18 bases lay between the germline ends. Under the authors' procedure: Nucleated cell counts were estimated from reference gene primer amplification. Assay: immunoSEQ multiplex PCR; the TCRdb copy retains only in-frame clones and omits some. D and trimming come from the DNA, and the V and J calls and clone size come from that table. The sample records some 130,000 clones, around 87% being singletons.

This rearrangement joins TRBV5-4 to TRBJ1-2; the D gene is possibly TRBD1 (5 bases). The receptor comes from a woman between 55 and 75 years old with acute or convalescent COVID-19. The sequenced sample was peripheral blood. The CDR3 loop is CASSGQWGGRYGYTF. As DNA, the CDR3 is TGTGCCAGCAGCGGGCAATGGGGGGGAAGGTATGGCTACACCTTC. The full variable domain, with the rest looked up from reference TRBV5-4 and TRBJ1-2, is ETGVTQSPTHLIKTRGQQVTLRCSSQSGHNTVSWYQQALGQGPQFIFQYYREEENGRGNFPPRFSGLQFPNYSSELNVNALELDDSALYLCASSGQWGGRYGYTFGSGTRLTVV.